The rows below give T cell receptor beta chains drawn from one sample of a study of T cells after yellow fever vaccination. Via MiXCR, TCRdb re-called the 5' RACE reads, giving one row per CDR3 protein. The sample includes 450,000 to 600,000 distinct CDR3 sequences, roughly 12% of them seen just once. Sequences were derived from PBMCs, sampled on the day of the yellow fever booster vaccination. Every receptor here comes from a man in his thirties or forties who received the YFV17D yellow fever vaccine. CDR3s include the opening cysteine and the closing phenylalanine or tryptophan. A D gene is named only where the DNA matches it firmly. Only part of the rows carry a size: once, few, many, or a class if the clone is expanded.

D gene: .
V gene: TRBV30
J gene: TRBJ1-3
clone size: few
CDR3 protein: CAWSGRTSGNTIYF
CDR3 DNA: TGTGCCTGGAGTGGACGGACCTCTGGAAACACCATATATTTT

D gene: .
V gene: TRBV7-2
J gene: TRBJ2-1
clone size: few
CDR3 protein: CASSKGGGGLGEQFF
CDR3 DNA: TGTGCCAGCAGTAAAGGAGGGGGTGGATTAGGGGAGCAGTTCTTC

D gene: .
V gene: TRBV3-1
J gene: TRBJ2-5
clone size: .
CDR3 protein: CASSQEGRNQYF
CDR3 DNA: TGTGCCAGCAGCCAAGAAGGCAGGAACCAGTACTTC

D gene: TRBD2
V gene: TRBV4-3
J gene: TRBJ2-1
clone size: .
CDR3 protein: CASSQAPGLAEQFF
CDR3 DNA: TGCGCCAGCAGCCAGGCCCCGGGACTAGCGGAGCAGTTCTTC

D gene: TRBD2
V gene: TRBV20-1
J gene: TRBJ2-3
clone size: few
CDR3 protein: CSATDPSGGGDTQYF
CDR3 DNA: TGCAGTGCTACCGATCCTAGCGGGGGCGGGGATACGCAGTATTTT

D gene: TRBD2
V gene: TRBV5-5
J gene: TRBJ2-1
clone size: few
CDR3 protein: CASSLASGRPNEQFF
CDR3 DNA: TGTGCCAGCAGCTTGGCTAGCGGGAGGCCGAATGAGCAGTTCTTC

D gene: .
V gene: TRBV19
J gene: TRBJ2-7
clone size: few
CDR3 protein: CASRKDTSYEQYF
CDR3 DNA: TGTGCCAGTAGGAAGGACACATCCTACGAGCAGTACTTC

D gene: .
V gene: TRBV28
J gene: TRBJ1-2
clone size: .
CDR3 protein: CASRDGRNYGYTF
CDR3 DNA: TGTGCCAGCCGGGACGGGCGTAACTATGGCTACACCTTC

D gene: TRBD2
V gene: TRBV10-1
J gene: TRBJ2-2
clone size: .
CDR3 protein: CASSESRLAGTGELFF
CDR3 DNA: TGCGCCAGCAGTGAGTCGAGACTAGCGGGTACCGGGGAGCTGTTTTTT

D gene: TRBD1
V gene: TRBV24-1
J gene: TRBJ2-7
clone size: few
CDR3 protein: CATSDQPGQGSYEQYF
CDR3 DNA: TGTGCCACCAGTGACCAGCCGGGACAGGGGTCGTACGAGCAGTACTTC

D gene: TRBD2
V gene: TRBV12-3/TRBV12-4
J gene: TRBJ2-5
clone size: few
CDR3 protein: CASSPPGREETQYF
CDR3 DNA: TGTGCCAGCAGTCCCCCGGGGCGGGAGGAGACCCAGTACTTC

D gene: .
V gene: TRBV6-1
J gene: TRBJ2-1
clone size: few
CDR3 protein: CATLTRGERKQFF
CDR3 DNA: TGTGCCACCCTGACCAGGGGCGAGCGGAAGCAGTTCTTC

D gene: .
V gene: TRBV12-3/TRBV12-4
J gene: TRBJ1-5
clone size: .
CDR3 protein: CASSSGLWRDQPQHF
CDR3 DNA: TGTGCCAGCAGTTCGGGACTTTGGAGGGATCAGCCCCAGCATTTT

D gene: .
V gene: TRBV29-1
J gene: TRBJ2-7
clone size: few
CDR3 protein: CSVGEGYEQYF
CDR3 DNA: TGCAGCGTTGGAGAGGGTTACGAGCAGTACTTC

D gene: TRBD1
V gene: TRBV6-2/TRBV6-3
J gene: TRBJ2-7
clone size: few
CDR3 protein: CASSYLGGFSSYEQYF
CDR3 DNA: TGTGCCAGCAGTTACCTAGGGGGCTTCAGCTCCTACGAGCAGTACTTC

D gene: TRBD2
V gene: TRBV28
J gene: TRBJ2-1
clone size: .
CDR3 protein: CASSTRTSGRHSYNEQFF
CDR3 DNA: TGTGCCAGCAGTACCCGGACTAGCGGGAGGCACTCCTACAATGAGCAGTTCTTC

D gene: .
V gene: TRBV5-6
J gene: TRBJ1-6
clone size: few
CDR3 protein: CASSLGRTLHF
CDR3 DNA: TGTGCCAGCAGCTTGGGCCGGACCCTCCACTTT

D gene: .
V gene: TRBV6-5
J gene: TRBJ2-3
clone size: few
CDR3 protein: CASSYPTGAGATDTQYF
CDR3 DNA: TGTGCCAGCAGTTACCCGACGGGGGCGGGCGCCACAGATACGCAGTATTTT

D gene: TRBD1
V gene: TRBV5-6
J gene: TRBJ1-2
clone size: few
CDR3 protein: CASSTDRGNYGYTF
CDR3 DNA: TGTGCCAGCAGTACCGACAGGGGAAACTATGGCTACACCTTC

D gene: .
V gene: TRBV20-1
J gene: TRBJ2-7
clone size: .
CDR3 protein: CSARDTRGVAEEQYF
CDR3 DNA: TGCAGTGCTAGAGATACTAGAGGGGTAGCGGAAGAGCAGTACTTC

D gene: .
V gene: TRBV7-3
J gene: TRBJ2-1
clone size: few
CDR3 protein: CASSLSPLRNEQFF
CDR3 DNA: TGTGCCAGCAGCTTAAGTCCCCTTAGGAATGAGCAGTTCTTC

D gene: .
V gene: TRBV7-2
J gene: TRBJ1-1
clone size: .
CDR3 protein: CASSLGFGNANTEAFF
CDR3 DNA: TGTGCCAGCAGCTTAGGATTTGGGAACGCGAACACTGAAGCTTTCTTT

D gene: TRBD2
V gene: TRBV25-1
J gene: TRBJ2-1
clone size: .
CDR3 protein: CASSGLAGEQFF
CDR3 DNA: TGTGCCAGCAGTGGACTAGCTGGCGAGCAGTTCTTC

D gene: TRBD1
V gene: TRBV20-1
J gene: TRBJ1-6
clone size: .
CDR3 protein: CSARAWTGGASPLHF
CDR3 DNA: TGCAGTGCTAGAGCCTGGACAGGGGGCGCCTCACCCCTCCACTTT

D gene: .
V gene: TRBV6-2/TRBV6-3
J gene: TRBJ2-1
clone size: .
CDR3 protein: CASNYYNEQFF
CDR3 DNA: TGTGCCAGCAACTACTACAATGAGCAGTTCTTC

D gene: .
V gene: TRBV19
J gene: TRBJ1-3
clone size: few
CDR3 protein: CASNREKSGNTIYF
CDR3 DNA: TGTGCCAGTAACCGGGAAAAATCTGGAAACACCATATATTTT

D gene: .
V gene: TRBV27
J gene: TRBJ2-1
clone size: .
CDR3 protein: CASSLVRTLYNEQFF
CDR3 DNA: TGTGCCAGCAGTTTGGTTAGGACCCTCTACAATGAGCAGTTCTTC

D gene: .
V gene: TRBV4-2
J gene: TRBJ2-3
clone size: few
CDR3 protein: CASSQGNSGGPSTDTQYF
CDR3 DNA: TGTGCCAGCAGCCAAGGAAATAGCGGCGGACCTAGCACAGATACGCAGTATTTT

D gene: TRBD2
V gene: TRBV28
J gene: TRBJ2-1
clone size: .
CDR3 protein: CASTGLAGAMSSYNEQFF
CDR3 DNA: TGTGCCAGCACAGGCTTAGCGGGAGCCATGAGCTCCTACAATGAGCAGTTCTTC

D gene: TRBD1
V gene: TRBV7-2
J gene: TRBJ2-7
clone size: few
CDR3 protein: CASSSVTRSGGFYEQYF
CDR3 DNA: TGTGCCAGCAGCTCAGTAACCCGATCAGGGGGCTTTTACGAGCAGTACTTC

D gene: TRBD1
V gene: TRBV5-5
J gene: TRBJ1-1
clone size: few
CDR3 protein: CASSLGGPGTGITEAFF
CDR3 DNA: TGTGCCAGCAGCTTGGGGGGCCCCGGGACAGGGATTACTGAAGCTTTCTTT

D gene: TRBD2
V gene: TRBV10-3
J gene: TRBJ2-3
clone size: .
CDR3 protein: CAIMSSRLAGVGDTQYF
CDR3 DNA: TGTGCCATCATGAGTTCCCGGCTAGCGGGAGTTGGAGATACGCAGTATTTT

D gene: TRBD1
V gene: TRBV7-2
J gene: TRBJ1-1
clone size: few
CDR3 protein: CASSPTTGVTEAFF
CDR3 DNA: TGTGCCAGCAGCCCCACGACAGGGGTCACTGAAGCTTTCTTT

D gene: .
V gene: TRBV5-1
J gene: TRBJ2-7
clone size: .
CDR3 protein: CASSLLPSSYEQYF
CDR3 DNA: TGCGCCAGCAGCTTGCTGCCGAGCTCCTACGAGCAGTACTTC

D gene: .
V gene: TRBV3-1
J gene: TRBJ2-2
clone size: few
CDR3 protein: CASSQGWGNTGELFF
CDR3 DNA: TGTGCCAGCAGCCAAGGCTGGGGGAACACCGGGGAGCTGTTTTTT

D gene: .
V gene: TRBV12-3/TRBV12-4
J gene: TRBJ1-5
clone size: few
CDR3 protein: CASLRRRDQPQHF
CDR3 DNA: TGTGCCAGTTTACGTCGCAGGGATCAGCCCCAGCATTTT

D gene: TRBD1
V gene: TRBV29-1
J gene: TRBJ2-5
clone size: .
CDR3 protein: CSVTDRVAETQYF
CDR3 DNA: TGCAGCGTAACAGACAGGGTTGCAGAGACCCAGTACTTC